The rows below give T cell receptor beta chains drawn from one sample of a study of PD-1 blockade in classical Hodgkin lymphoma. Libraries were prepared by immunoSEQ multiplex PCR; TCRdb keeps only in-frame clonotypes and omits some of them. This table has some 96,000 clones, about 92% appearing once. The input for sequencing was peripheral blood mononuclear cells (PBMCs), taken before the fourth cycle of nivolumab. All receptors derive from a human donor with classical Hodgkin lymphoma. The CDR3 runs from the conserved cysteine through the conserved F or W. A D gene is named only where the DNA matches it firmly. Size values are once, few and many counts, or a class for expanded clones, and some rows have none.

J gene | clone size | D gene | V gene | CDR3 protein | CDR3 DNA
TRBJ1-2 | - | - | TRBV29-1 | CSVESGYTF | TGCAGCGTTGAAAGTGGCTACACCTTC
TRBJ2-2 | - | TRBD1 | TRBV7-3 | CASSSWTGATGELFF | TGTGCCAGCAGCTCCTGGACAGGAGCTACCGGGGAGCTGTTTTTT
TRBJ2-7 | - | - | TRBV11-2 | CASSPGWGEAYEQYF | TGTGCCAGCAGCCCAGGTTGGGGGGAGGCCTACGAGCAGTACTTC
TRBJ2-2 | - | - | TRBV10-1 | CASSESGGPGTGELFF | TGCGCCAGCAGTGAGTCAGGGGGGCCGGGAACCGGGGAGCTGTTTTTT
TRBJ1-4 | - | TRBD1 | TRBV7-9 | CASSFSMDEGGREKLFF | TGTGCCAGCAGCTTCTCAATGGACGAAGGGGGCCGGGAAAAACTGTTTTTT
TRBJ2-3 | once | - | TRBV6-1 | CASSGGDVDTQYF | TGTGCCAGCAGTGGGGGGGACGTAGATACGCAGTATTTT
TRBJ1-2 | - | TRBD1 | TRBV29-1 | CSAELIPGTGGAVGYTF | TGCAGCGCAGAGTTAATACCCGGGACAGGGGGCGCGGTAGGCTACACCTTC
TRBJ2-2 | - | - | TRBV19 | CASSRRTANTGELFF | TGTGCCAGTAGTAGGAGGACAGCCAACACCGGGGAGCTGTTTTTT
TRBJ2-7 | - | - | TRBV27 | CASSPGGAAPSYEQYF | TGTGCCAGCAGTCCAGGGGGGGCAGCGCCAAGCTACGAGCAGTACTTC
TRBJ2-1 | - | TRBD2 | TRBV5-1 | CASSLLGTSGTGEQFF | TGCGCCAGCAGCTTGTTAGGGACTAGCGGGACTGGGGAGCAGTTCTTC
TRBJ2-7 | - | TRBD1 | TRBV5-6 | CASSLGGGDYEQYF | TGTGCCAGCAGCTTGGGAGGGGGCGACTACGAGCAGTACTTC
TRBJ1-6 | - | TRBD1 | TRBV6-6 | CASSYRGLSSPLHF | TGTGCCAGCAGCTACAGGGGGCTGAGTTCACCCCTCCACTTT
TRBJ1-1 | - | TRBD1 | TRBV9 | CASSRGGQQEAFF | TGTGCCAGCAGCCGGGGGGGACAGCAGGAAGCTTTCTTT
TRBJ2-3 | - | TRBD2 | TRBV5-1 | CASSLGLAARGDTQYF | TGCGCCAGCAGCTTGGGACTAGCGGCACGCGGTGATACGCAGTATTTT
TRBJ2-5 | - | TRBD2 | TRBV19 | CASSGGRRETQYF | TGTGCCAGTAGTGGCGGGAGAAGAGAGACCCAGTACTTC
TRBJ2-5 | - | TRBD2 | TRBV5-1 | CASSPGVAGGPETQYF | TGCGCCAGCAGCCCCGGGGTAGCGGGAGGGCCGGAGACCCAGTACTTC
TRBJ2-2 | few | - | TRBV5-4 | CATRTDTGELFF | TGTGCCACCAGGACAGACACCGGGGAGCTGTTTTTT
TRBJ1-1 | - | TRBD1 | TRBV27 | CASSPQNRGKAFF | TGTGCCAGCAGTCCACAAAACAGGGGCAAAGCTTTCTTT
TRBJ2-1 | - | - | TRBV6-5 | CASSLAPGPPYNEQFF | TGTGCCAGCAGTTTGGCCCCCGGACCACCCTACAATGAGCAGTTCTTC
TRBJ2-3 | - | - | TRBV27 | CASSSTGDTQYF | TGTGCCAGCAGTTCGACAGGAGATACGCAGTATTTT
TRBJ2-7 | - | - | TRBV30 | CALQQGSYEQYF | TGTGCCCTCCAGCAGGGATCCTACGAGCAGTACTTC
TRBJ2-2 | - | TRBD2 | TRBV27 | CASSTAGVKNTGELFF | TGTGCCAGCAGTACCGCGGGGGTGAAGAACACCGGGGAGCTGTTTTTT
TRBJ2-7 | - | - | TRBV6-6 | CASSWGGPTYEQYF | TGTGCCAGCAGTTGGGGCGGACCGACCTACGAGCAGTACTTC
TRBJ2-2 | - | TRBD2 | TRBV30 | CAWKGSGATGELFF | TGTGCCTGGAAAGGGAGCGGGGCGACCGGGGAGCTGTTTTTT
TRBJ2-2 | - | TRBD2 | TRBV7-9 | CASTVSLAVNTGELFF | TGTGCCAGCACCGTCTCCCTAGCGGTGAACACCGGGGAGCTGTTTTTT
TRBJ1-3 | - | TRBD1 | TRBV30 | CAWGQGSAGNTIYF | TGTGCCTGGGGACAGGGGTCTGCTGGAAACACCATATATTTT
TRBJ1-1 | - | - | TRBV2 | CASSVDLSNTEAFF | TGTGCCAGCAGTGTCGACTTATCGAACACTGAAGCTTTCTTT
TRBJ1-3 | - | TRBD1 | TRBV18 | CASSPLGTGQSSGNTIYF | TGTGCCAGCTCACCATTAGGGACAGGGCAATCCTCTGGAAACACCATATATTTT
TRBJ2-1 | - | - | TRBV6-6 | CASLEGGDYTENEQFF | TGTGCCAGCCTCGAAGGGGGGGACTACACGGAGAATGAGCAGTTCTTC
TRBJ2-1 | - | - | TRBV27 | CASRDGGSLIYNEQFF | TGTGCCAGCAGGGACGGAGGGAGCTTAATCTACAATGAGCAGTTCTTC
TRBJ2-3 | - | - | TRBV10-1 | CASSDPASTDTQYF | TGCGCCAGCAGTGACCCAGCCTCCACAGATACGCAGTATTTT
TRBJ2-1 | - | TRBD2 | TRBV7-8 | CASSSGLAGGKGEQFF | TGTGCCAGCAGCTCGGGACTAGCGGGAGGTAAGGGTGAGCAGTTCTTC
TRBJ1-1 | - | TRBD1 | TRBV5-1 | CASSLERTGEAFF | TGCGCCAGCAGCTTGGAACGGACAGGGGAAGCTTTCTTT
TRBJ2-5 | - | - | TRBV6-5 | CASSYSGSQETQYF | TGTGCCAGCAGTTACTCCGGCAGTCAAGAGACCCAGTACTTC
TRBJ1-2 | - | TRBD1 | TRBV27 | CASSSRTGSGSLANYGYTF | TGTGCCAGCAGTTCCAGGACAGGGAGCGGATCTTTGGCTAACTATGGCTACACCTTC
TRBJ1-3 | - | - | TRBV6-6 | CASSYGSEGRNTIYF | TGTGCCAGCAGTTATGGGTCGGAGGGTCGAAACACCATATATTTT
TRBJ2-7 | - | - | TRBV9 | CASSVGAAATYEQYF | TGTGCCAGCAGCGTAGGGGCGGCGGCTACCTACGAGCAGTACTTC
TRBJ1-2 | - | - | TRBV28 | CASEGGYGYTF | TGTGCCAGCGAGGGGGGCTATGGCTACACCTTC
TRBJ2-6 | - | - | TRBV21-1 | CASSKETWANVLTF | TGTGCCAGCAGCAAAGAAACCTGGGCCAACGTCCTGACTTTC
TRBJ1-2 | - | - | TRBV23-1 | CASSHPDSPSKGYGYTF | TGCGCCAGCAGTCACCCGGACAGCCCCTCTAAAGGTTATGGCTACACCTTC
TRBJ2-1 | - | - | TRBV6-1 | CASNPWGGNEQFF | TGTGCCAGCAACCCTTGGGGAGGAAATGAGCAGTTCTTC
TRBJ2-7 | - | - | TRBV27 | CASSVDIYYEQYF | TGTGCCAGCAGTGTCGACATTTACTACGAGCAGTACTTC
TRBJ2-2 | - | - | TRBV5-1 | CASSLGLADTGELFF | TGCGCCAGCAGCTTGGGGCTAGCAGACACCGGGGAGCTGTTTTTT
TRBJ2-5 | - | - | TRBV15 | CATSSKQGGATQYF | TGTGCCACCAGCAGCAAACAGGGAGGAGCGACCCAGTACTTC
TRBJ2-5 | - | - | TRBV15 | CATSRDLQETQYF | TGTGCCACCAGCAGAGATCTCCAAGAGACCCAGTACTTC
TRBJ2-7 | - | - | TRBV9 | CASSPPGLSYEQYF | TGTGCCAGCAGCCCCCCCGGACTTTCCTACGAGCAGTACTTC
TRBJ1-4 | - | TRBD1 | TRBV5-4 | CASSNRGSATNEKLFF | TGTGCCAGCAGTAACAGGGGCTCTGCAACTAATGAAAAACTGTTTTTT